This TCR beta chain stems from a study of T cell repertoires in cytomegalovirus infection. MiXCR, applied by TCRdb to the reads, yields one record per CDR3 protein. Of under 95,000 distinct CDR3 sequences detected, approximately 45% appear once; the ten largest clones hold approximately 93%. This clonotype was counted only a few times. Antigen: not known. Germline values: CDR1 SEHNR, CDR2 FQNEAQ (reference sequence). This CDR3 comprises 15 residues. V dropped 0 bases and J dropped 1 base, with 6 bases sitting between them. This clonotype was sampled from a human donor in good health (CMV status not recorded). Some clones in this sample may be carry-over from other donors' samples. The chain carries TRBV7-9 and TRBJ1-4; the D is unclear. The sequencing used CD8+ T cells from cultured PBMCs, collected from culture after CMV antigen stimulation. DNA of the CDR3: TGTGCCAGCAGCTTAGCGCAGAGAACTAATGAAAAACTGTTTTTT. This encodes CASSLAQRTNEKLFF.